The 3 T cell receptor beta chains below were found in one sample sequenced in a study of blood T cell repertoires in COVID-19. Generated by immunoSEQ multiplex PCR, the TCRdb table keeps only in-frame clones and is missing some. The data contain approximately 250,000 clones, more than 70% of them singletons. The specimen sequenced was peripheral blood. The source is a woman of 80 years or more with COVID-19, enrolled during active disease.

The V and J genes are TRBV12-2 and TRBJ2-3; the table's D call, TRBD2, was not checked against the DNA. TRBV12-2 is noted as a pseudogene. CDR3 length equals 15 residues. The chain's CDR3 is CASRLKAGGTDTQYF. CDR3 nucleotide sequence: TGTGCAAGTCGCTTAAAAGCGGGGGGCACAGATACGCAGTATTTT.

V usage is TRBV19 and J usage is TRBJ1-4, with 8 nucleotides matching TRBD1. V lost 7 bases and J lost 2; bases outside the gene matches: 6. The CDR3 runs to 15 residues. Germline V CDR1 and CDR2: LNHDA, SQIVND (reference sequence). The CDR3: CASTDRGSTNEKLFF. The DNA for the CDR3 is TGTGCCAGTACCGACAGGGGCTCGACTAATGAAAAACTGTTTTTT.

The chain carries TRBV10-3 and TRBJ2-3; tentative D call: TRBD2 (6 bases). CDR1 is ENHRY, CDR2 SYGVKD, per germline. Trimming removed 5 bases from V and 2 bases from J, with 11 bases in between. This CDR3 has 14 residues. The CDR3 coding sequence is TGTGCCATCAGTTTGCCGGGGGACACAGATACGCAGTATTTT. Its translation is CAISLPGDTDTQYF.